These 30 T cell receptor beta chains were sequenced from one sample in a study of OX40 agonist ivuxolimab in advanced cancers. TCRdb keeps only in-frame clones here, not all; method: immunoSEQ multiplex PCR. The data show about 61,000 clones, with around 83% seen just once and roughly 1.2% held by the top ten. Sequenced here: CD4+ or CD8+ T cells sorted from blood, sampled in a trial of the OX40 agonist ivuxolimab. The source of these receptors is an adult with an advanced solid tumor such as melanoma, head and neck, liver or kidney cancer.

The CDR3 loop is CASSQDPGFGYTF. The CDR3 region has the DNA TGCGCCAGCAGCCAAGATCCGGGGTTTGGCTACACCTTC. V is TRBV4-1 and J is TRBJ1-2; D is uncertain. This CDR3 has 13 amino acids. Germline V gives CDR1 MGHRA, CDR2 YSYEKL. Trimming stripped 0 bases from V and 7 bases from J, with 9 bases between.

On this clone itself: Within the sample, other DNA sequences also encode this same CDR3. The gene calls are TRBV18 and TRBJ1-1, with a possible D match to TRBD1 (5 bases). V lost 0 bases, J lost 0 bases, and 8 bases lay in between. Germline CDR1 is KGHSH and CDR2 is LQKENI. The CDR3 has 15 residues. CDR3 in DNA: TGTGCCAGCTCACCACCGGGGCGGATGAACACTGAAGCTTTCTTT. As protein: CASSPPGRMNTEAFF.

The gene calls are TRBV7-6 and TRBJ2-6; the D is unclear. The CDR3 is 18 residues long. Germline-derived CDR1 and CDR2 are SGHVS and FNYEAQ. V was trimmed by 5 bases and J by 0 bases, leaving 17 bases between them. CDR3 amino acids: CASSPLPDGFSGANVLTF. CDR3 DNA sequence: TGTGCCAGCAGCCCCCTACCGGACGGATTCTCTGGGGCCAACGTCCTGACTTTC.

The chain employs TRBV6-6 and TRBJ1-4, with 9 positions matching TRBD1. This CDR3 is 16 amino acids long. The V segment lost 5 bases and the J segment 0 bases; nucleotides outside the gene matches: 4. Looked up from germline, CDR1 is MNHNY and CDR2 is SVGAGI (reference sequence). The CDR3 coding sequence is TGTGCCAGCAGTGGGACAGGGAGCGCAACTAATGAAAAACTGTTTTTT. It encodes CASSGTGSATNEKLFF.

For the CDR3, the DNA is TGTGCCAGCAGCTCGGCCCGACTAGCGGCACACCAAGAGACCCAGTACTTC. Residues: CASSSARLAAHQETQYF. The chain employs TRBV5-5 and TRBJ2-5; 9 bases agree with TRBD2. CDR1 and CDR2 (germline): SGHKS, YYEKEE (reference sequence). V was pared by 3 bases and J by 0 bases, with 9 bases of the junction left unmatched. This CDR3 contains 17 residues.

This sequence joins TRBV28 and TRBJ1-4; D is undetermined. V was pared by 6 bases and J by 3 bases, with 5 bases between. This CDR3 spans 12 amino acids. Germline CDR1 is MDHEN and CDR2 is SYDVKM. The CDR3 DNA reads as TGTGCCAGCAGGCTTTCTAATGAAAAACTGTTTTTT. This codes for CASRLSNEKLFF.

This rearrangement joins TRBV4-2 to TRBJ2-7, with 12 bases identical to TRBD2. The J segment lost 3 bases and the V segment lost 4 bases, leaving 10 bases of the junction unmatched. The germline V gene encodes CDR1 LGHNA and CDR2 YNFKEQ. This CDR3 spans 17 amino acids. This CDR3 is CASSPRLAGDLDYEQYF. DNA for the CDR3: TGTGCCAGCAGCCCCCGACTAGCGGGGGACCTAGACTACGAGCAGTACTTC.

V and J are TRBV7-9 and TRBJ1-1; no definite D call. Germline CDR1 SEHNR, CDR2 FQNEAQ (reference sequence). The CDR3 extends over 14 amino acids. V gave up 7 bases and J gave up 7 bases, with 19 bases separating them. The CDR3 DNA reads as TGTGCCAGCAAACTCACGCCGGGTATTAATGAAGCTTTCTTT. Translated, it gives CASKLTPGINEAFF. Using reference TRBV7-9 and TRBJ1-1 for the parts outside the CDR3, the full variable domain is DTGVSQNPRHKITKRGQNVTFRCDPISEHNRLYWYRQTLGQGPEFLTYFQNEAQLEKSRLLSDRFSAERPKGSFSTLEIQRTEQGDSAMYLCASKLTPGINEAFFGQGTRLTVV.

There are a few counts of this clone. The V and J genes are TRBV11-2 and TRBJ2-7; 8 bases are shared with TRBD1. The V and J ends lost 4 bases and 5 bases, in that order; junction bases with no gene match: 10. CDR3 length: 15 residues. The germline V gene encodes CDR1 SGHAT and CDR2 FQNNGV. The CDR3 reads CASSSRQGSRDEQYF. The CDR3 DNA is TGTGCCAGCAGCTCGAGACAGGGGAGTAGGGACGAGCAGTACTTC.

The chain carries TRBV6-5 and TRBJ2-2; no firm D call. Trimming pared 2 bases from V and 4 bases from J, leaving 5 bases between. Germline CDR1 reads MNHEY; CDR2 reads SVGAGI. This CDR3 has 13 residues. The CDR3: CASSYLGTGELFF. The CDR3 nucleotides read TGTGCCAGCAGTTACCTGGGCACCGGGGAGCTGTTTTTT.

The chain links TRBV5-1 to TRBJ1-6; D not certain. CDR3 length equals 14 residues. The germline CDR1 and CDR2 sequences are SGHRS and YFSETQ. The ends were cut back, 4 bases at V and 7 bases at J, with 12 bases in the middle. In nucleotides, the CDR3 is TGCGCCAGCAGCCCCGGATTTGAGAATTCACCCCTCCACTTT. This encodes CASSPGFENSPLHF.

This sequence joins TRBV6-5 and TRBJ1-1; D gene unclear. The germline V gene encodes CDR1 MNHEY and CDR2 SVGAGI. V lost 5 bases and J lost 0, with 13 bases in between. The CDR3 covers 15 residues. Here the CDR3 DNA reads TGTGCCAGCAGTGGAAATCCGAGCGTGAACACTGAAGCTTTCTTT. Translation: CASSGNPSVNTEAFF.

This clone showed up just once. The J gene is TRBJ1-2, the V gene TRBV6-5; no definite D call. Trimming shortened V by 7 bases and J by 0 bases, and 12 bases separated the two germline ends. Germline assignment: CDR1 MNHEY and CDR2 SVGAGI. The CDR3 has 14 residues. The CDR3 is CASKEAATNYGYTF. Written as DNA, the CDR3 is TGTGCCAGCAAGGAAGCCGCTACTAACTATGGCTACACCTTC.

The chain combines TRBV7-6 with TRBJ1-2, with a tentative D call TRBD1 (5 bases). V was trimmed by 4 bases and J by 6 bases, leaving 15 bases between them. CDR3 length equals 14 residues. Germline lookup yields CDR1 SGHVS and CDR2 FNYEAQ. The DNA of the CDR3 is TGTGCCAGCAGCTACACCCGGGACGGACATGGCTACACCTTC. It codes for CASSYTRDGHGYTF. The full variable domain, rest sourced from reference TRBV7-6 and TRBJ1-2, is GAGVSQSPRYKVTKRGQDVALRCDPISGHVSLYWYRQALGQGPEFLTYFNYEAQQDKSGLPNDRFSAERPEGSISTLTIQRTEQRDSAMYRCASSYTRDGHGYTFGSGTRLTVV.

The V call is TRBV2, the J call TRBJ1-5; weak D call: TRBD1 (6 bases). V was cut by 7 bases and J by 0 bases, with 13 bases left in between. Germline V CDR1 and CDR2: SNHLY, FYNNEI. This CDR3 comprises 15 residues. CDR3 sequence reads: CASTAQGISNQPQHF. CDR3 nucleotides: TGTGCCAGCACCGCACAGGGCATTAGCAATCAGCCCCAGCATTTT.

The V and J genes are TRBV11-2 and TRBJ2-4, with D perhaps given as TRBD1 or TRBD2 (5 bases each). CDR1 and CDR2 from the germline V gene are SGHAT and FQNNGV. V was trimmed by 5 bases and J by 0 bases, leaving 17 bases between them. The CDR3 has 17 residues. The CDR3 sequence: CASSARGVLLAKNIQYF. The CDR3 region has the DNA TGTGCCAGCAGCGCTAGAGGGGTTCTACTAGCCAAAAACATTCAGTACTTC.

DNA of the CDR3: TGCGCCAGCAGCTTGGGTTGGGGGAGCTCTGGAAACACCATATATTTT. This translates into CASSLGWGSSGNTIYF. The J gene is TRBJ1-3, the V gene TRBV5-1; a possible D gene is TRBD1 (5 bases). Trimming removed 0 bases at V and 0 bases at J, with 10 bases between. The CDR3 sequence is 16 residues long. The germline gives CDR1 SGHRS, CDR2 YFSETQ.

The chain links TRBV6-5 to TRBJ1-5; TRBD1 might be the D (5 bases). Germline loops: CDR1 MNHEY, CDR2 SVGAGI. The CDR3 loop spans 15 amino acids. V shed 6 bases and J shed 9 bases, with 21 bases lying between them. The CDR3 DNA reads TGTGCCAGCAGCCTCGGGGGGTCGGGGTTACGGCCCCAGCATTTT. It yields the protein CASSLGGSGLRPQHF.

The rearrangement uses TRBV6-4 and TRBJ2-6, with no clear D. Trimming cost V 0 bases and J 12 bases, with 12 bases left between them. This CDR3 spans 14 amino acids. In germline, CDR1 is MRHNA, CDR2 SNTAGT. CDR3 loop: CASSDSGRQGVLTF. The CDR3 coding sequence is TGTGCCAGCAGTGACTCGGGCAGGCAAGGCGTCCTGACTTTC.

The chain combines TRBV7-9 with TRBJ1-4; 9 bases align to TRBD1. CDR1 is SEHNR and CDR2 is FQNEAQ in the germline V gene (reference sequence). CDR3 length: 15 residues. V dropped 2 bases and J dropped 8; count of bases not matched to a gene: 6. This chain's CDR3 is CASSLTQGAREKLFF. CDR3 coding DNA: TGTGCCAGCAGCTTAACACAGGGGGCGCGGGAAAAACTGTTTTTT.

V is TRBV6-5 and J is TRBJ2-7; 10 nucleotides align to TRBD2. There are 13 residues in the CDR3. Germline CDR1 is MNHEY and CDR2 is SVGAGI. The ends lost 6 bases at V and 4 bases at J; junction bases unmatched: 3. The CDR3 loop is CASSLAGDYEQYF. CDR3 coding DNA: TGTGCCAGCAGCCTAGCGGGGGATTACGAGCAGTACTTC.

V usage is TRBV18 and J usage is TRBJ1-1, with D maybe TRBD1 (6 bases). Germline lookup yields CDR1 KGHSH and CDR2 LQKENI. V was clipped by 1 base and J by 0 bases, with 12 bases between them. The CDR3 runs 16 residues. CDR3 coding DNA: TGTGCCAGCTCACCACTCCACAGGGCGATGAACACTGAAGCTTTCTTT. Encoded protein: CASSPLHRAMNTEAFF.

This rearrangement joins TRBV6-5 to TRBJ1-1; the match to TRBD1 covers 9 bases. V was pared by 5 bases and J by 5 bases, with 3 bases of the junction left unmatched. The CDR3 is made up of 13 amino acids. Germline V gene data show CDR1 as MNHEY and CDR2 as SVGAGI. The CDR3 reads CASSQTGGTEAFF. Here the CDR3 DNA reads TGTGCCAGCAGTCAGACAGGGGGAACTGAAGCTTTCTTT.

The V and J genes are TRBV29-1 and TRBJ2-3; D may be TRBD2 (7 bases). CDR1 and CDR2 (germline): SQVTM, ANQGSEA. Trimming took off 5 bases at V and 2 bases at J, with 14 bases between the two ends. The CDR3 sequence is 14 residues long. In nucleotides, the CDR3 is TGCAGCGTTTTGGGCGGGGGCCTCACAGATACGCAGTATTTT. It codes for CSVLGGGLTDTQYF.

This rearrangement joins TRBV7-8 to TRBJ2-2; 9 nucleotides line up with TRBD2. This CDR3 is 15 amino acids long. J was trimmed by 6 bases and V by 5 bases; bases with no gene match: 7. Looked up from germline, CDR1 is SGHVS and CDR2 is FQNEAQ. The CDR3 region has the DNA TGTGCCAGCAGCCTGGCGGGAGGGTCCCCCGGGGAGCTGTTTTTT. Translation gives CASSLAGGSPGELFF.

This chain joins TRBV7-2 and TRBJ1-3; tentative D call: TRBD1 (6 bases). Trimming shortened V by 7 bases and J by 4 bases, and 14 bases separated the two germline ends. The length of the CDR3 is 14 residues. Per germline, CDR1 SGHTA and CDR2 FQGNSA. The CDR3 here is CASKPGVSGNTIYF. CDR3 nucleotide sequence: TGTGCCAGCAAACCAGGGGTGTCAGGAAACACCATATATTTT.

Of note for this clone: Other DNA sequences of this sample code for an identical CDR3. The chain recombines TRBV18 with TRBJ2-5; possible D gene TRBD2, 6 bases. The CDR3 has 13 amino acids. V lost 1 base and J 5 bases, leaving 8 bases between the germline ends. Germline V gene sequence: CDR1 KGHSH, CDR2 LQKENI. Written as DNA, the CDR3 is TGTGCCAGCTCACCACAGGGAGGCGAGACCCAGTACTTC. Amino acid sequence: CASSPQGGETQYF.

The chain carries TRBV15 and TRBJ2-5; 10 nucleotides align to TRBD2. The CDR3 extends over 15 amino acids. V shed 5 bases, J shed 5 bases, and the junction held 8 bases outside the gene matches. The germline V gene has CDR1 LNHNV and CDR2 YYDKDF (reference sequence). The CDR3 DNA reads TGTGCCACCAGCGAGCGGGGGGGCCGATTTGAGACCCAGTACTTC. Encoded protein: CATSERGGRFETQYF.

The V call is TRBV7-2, the J call TRBJ2-7; D is unclear. From germline, CDR1 is SGHTA and CDR2 FQGNSA. This CDR3 region has 14 residues. Trimming stripped 3 bases from V and 0 bases from J, with 9 bases between. The CDR3 region has the DNA TGTGCCAGCAGCTTGAAACACCGCTCCTACGAGCAGTACTTC. Encoded protein: CASSLKHRSYEQYF.

This chain links TRBV4-2 with TRBJ2-5; 8 positions agree with TRBD2. Germline-derived CDR1 and CDR2 are LGHNA and YNFKEQ. V was pared by 1 base and J by 0 bases, with 10 bases of the junction left unmatched. The CDR3 is 18 amino acids. In nucleotides, the CDR3 is TGTGCCAGCAGCCAAGTGCAAGCGGGGGCCACAAACCAAGAGACCCAGTACTTC. Its translation: CASSQVQAGATNQETQYF.